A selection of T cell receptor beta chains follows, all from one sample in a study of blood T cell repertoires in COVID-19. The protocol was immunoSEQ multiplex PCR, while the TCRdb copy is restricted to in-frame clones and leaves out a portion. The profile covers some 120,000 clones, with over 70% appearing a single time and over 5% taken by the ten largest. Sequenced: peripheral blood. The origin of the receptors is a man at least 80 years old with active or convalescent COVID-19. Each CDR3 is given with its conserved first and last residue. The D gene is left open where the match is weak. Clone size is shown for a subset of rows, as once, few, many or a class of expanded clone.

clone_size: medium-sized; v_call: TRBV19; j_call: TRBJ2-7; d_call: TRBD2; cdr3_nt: TGTGCCACCTTCGGGGGGGCCTCCTACGAGCAGTACTTC; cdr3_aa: CATFGGASYEQYF
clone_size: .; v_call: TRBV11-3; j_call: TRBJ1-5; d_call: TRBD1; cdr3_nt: TGTGCCAGCAGCATAAGACAGGGGGGGGATCAGCCCCAGCATTTT; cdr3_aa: CASSIRQGGDQPQHF
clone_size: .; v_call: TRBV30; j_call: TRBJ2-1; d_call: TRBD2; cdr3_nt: TGTGCCTGGAGTGTGATGGCTAGCGGGAATTACAATGAGCAGTTCTTC; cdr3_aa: CAWSVMASGNYNEQFF
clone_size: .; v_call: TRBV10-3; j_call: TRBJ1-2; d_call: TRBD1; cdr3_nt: TGTGCCATCAGGAGAACAGGGGATAACTATGGCTACACCTTC; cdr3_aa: CAIRRTGDNYGYTF
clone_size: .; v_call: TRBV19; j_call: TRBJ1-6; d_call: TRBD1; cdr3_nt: TGTGCCAGTATCCCCCCGGGACAGGGTAACTCACCCCTCCACTTT; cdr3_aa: CASIPPGQGNSPLHF
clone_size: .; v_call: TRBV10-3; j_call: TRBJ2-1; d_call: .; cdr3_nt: TGTGCCATCAGTGAGTCGATTTCTAGCTCCTACAATGAGCAGTTCTTC; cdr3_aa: CAISESISSSYNEQFF
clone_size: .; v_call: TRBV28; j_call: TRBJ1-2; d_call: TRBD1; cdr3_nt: TGTGCCAGCAGCACCGGGACAGGGATGAATGGCTACACCTTC; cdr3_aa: CASSTGTGMNGYTF
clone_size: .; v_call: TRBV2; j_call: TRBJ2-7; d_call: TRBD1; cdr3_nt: TGTGCCAGCAGTGCTCCGACAGGGGCTTACGAGCAGTACTTC; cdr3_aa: CASSAPTGAYEQYF
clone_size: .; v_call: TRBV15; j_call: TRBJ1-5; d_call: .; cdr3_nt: TGTGCCACCAGCATACTAAGGAGCAATCAGCCCCAGCATTTT; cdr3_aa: CATSILRSNQPQHF
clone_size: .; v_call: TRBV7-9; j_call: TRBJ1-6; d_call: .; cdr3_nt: TGTGCCAGCAGCTTACTCGGGGGTAGTTCACCCCTCCACTTT; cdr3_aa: CASSLLGGSSPLHF
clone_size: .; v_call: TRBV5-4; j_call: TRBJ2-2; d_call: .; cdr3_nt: TGTGCCAGCAGCTTGCTCTCACAAACCGGGGAGCTGTTTTTT; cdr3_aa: CASSLLSQTGELFF
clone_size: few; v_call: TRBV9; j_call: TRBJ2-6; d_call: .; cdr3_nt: TGTGCCAGCAGCGTAGGAGCTTTAGCCTACTCCTCTGGGGCCAACGTCCTGACTTTC; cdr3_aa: CASSVGALAYSSGANVLTF
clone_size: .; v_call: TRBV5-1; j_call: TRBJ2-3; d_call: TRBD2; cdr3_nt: TGCGCCAGCAGCTTGATAGCGGGGGTAGATACGCAGTATTTT; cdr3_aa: CASSLIAGVDTQYF
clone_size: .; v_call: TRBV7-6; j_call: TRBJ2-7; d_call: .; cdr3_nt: TGTGCCAGCAGCCCTGCAGACATGGGCTACGAGCAGTACTTC; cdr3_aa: CASSPADMGYEQYF
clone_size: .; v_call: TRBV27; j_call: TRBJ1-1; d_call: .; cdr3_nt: TGTGCCAGCAGTTACAGTGGAGAAGCTTTCTTT; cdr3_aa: CASSYSGEAFF
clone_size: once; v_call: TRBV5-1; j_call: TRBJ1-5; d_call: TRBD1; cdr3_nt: TGCGCCAGCAGCTTGGGACAGGGGGATAGCAATCAGCCCCAGCATTTT; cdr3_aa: CASSLGQGDSNQPQHF
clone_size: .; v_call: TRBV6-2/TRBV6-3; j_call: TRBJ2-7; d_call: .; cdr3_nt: TGTGCCAGCAGTCTTAACTACGAGCAGTACTTC; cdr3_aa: CASSLNYEQYF
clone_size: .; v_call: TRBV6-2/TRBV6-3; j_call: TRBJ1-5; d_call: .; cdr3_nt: TGTGCCAGCAGTTACCAGGGGATTAGCAATCAGCCCCAGCATTTT; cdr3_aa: CASSYQGISNQPQHF
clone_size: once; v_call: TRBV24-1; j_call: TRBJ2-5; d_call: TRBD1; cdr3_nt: TGTGCCACCAGTGACCCTCAGACAGGGCAAGAGACCCAGTACTTC; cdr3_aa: CATSDPQTGQETQYF
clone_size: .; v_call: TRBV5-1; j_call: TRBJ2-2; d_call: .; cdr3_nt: TGCGCCAGCAGCTTGGCAGTTTCCACCGGGGAGCTGTTTTTT; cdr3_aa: CASSLAVSTGELFF
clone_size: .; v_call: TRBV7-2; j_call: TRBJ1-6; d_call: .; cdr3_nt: TGTGCCAGCAGACTTTCTAGCTCCTATAATTCACCCCTCCACTTT; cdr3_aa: CASRLSSSYNSPLHF
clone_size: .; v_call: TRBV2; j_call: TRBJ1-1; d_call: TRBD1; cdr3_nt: TGTGCCAGCCCCGGGACAGGGGCTAACACTGAAGCTTTCTTT; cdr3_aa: CASPGTGANTEAFF
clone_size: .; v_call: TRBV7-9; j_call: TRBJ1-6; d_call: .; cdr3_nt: TGTGCCAGCAGACAAGGACATATTAATTCACCCCTCCACTTT; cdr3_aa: CASRQGHINSPLHF
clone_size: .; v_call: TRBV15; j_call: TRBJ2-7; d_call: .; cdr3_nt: TGTGCCACCAGCAGAGATTTCGGCTACGAGCAGTACTTC; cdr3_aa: CATSRDFGYEQYF
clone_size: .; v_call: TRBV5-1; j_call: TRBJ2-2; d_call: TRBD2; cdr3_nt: TGCGCCAGCACTGGTAGCGGGGGACCGAACACCGGGGAGCTGTTTTTT; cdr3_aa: CASTGSGGPNTGELFF
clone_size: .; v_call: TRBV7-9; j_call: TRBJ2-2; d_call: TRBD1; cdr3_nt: TGTGCCAGCTCGGGACAGGGGGGCACCGGGGAGCTGTTTTTT; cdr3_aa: CASSGQGGTGELFF
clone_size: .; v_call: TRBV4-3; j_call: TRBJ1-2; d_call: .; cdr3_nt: TGCGCCAGCAGCCAAGTGGAGGGCTGGGACCCCTCTGGCTACACCTTC; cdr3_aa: CASSQVEGWDPSGYTF
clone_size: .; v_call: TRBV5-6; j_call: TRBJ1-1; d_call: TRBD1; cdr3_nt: TGTGCCAGCAGCCCAAAGGGCAGGGGGTCCCTCAACACTGAAGCTTTCTTT; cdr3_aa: CASSPKGRGSLNTEAFF
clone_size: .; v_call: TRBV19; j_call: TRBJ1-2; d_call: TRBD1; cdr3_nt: TGTGCCAGTAGCCCACGATCGGGACAGCTCTATGGCTACACCTTC; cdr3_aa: CASSPRSGQLYGYTF
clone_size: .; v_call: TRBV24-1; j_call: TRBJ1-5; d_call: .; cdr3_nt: TGTGCCACCAGACCGGACAGAAACAATCAGCCCCAGCATTTT; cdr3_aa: CATRPDRNNQPQHF
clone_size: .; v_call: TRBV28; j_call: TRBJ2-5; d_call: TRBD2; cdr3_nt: TGTGCCAGCAGGACCCCTCCGGGACTAGGCATCCAAGAGACCCAGTACTTC; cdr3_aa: CASRTPPGLGIQETQYF
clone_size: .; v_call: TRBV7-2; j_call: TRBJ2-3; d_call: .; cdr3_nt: TGTGCCAGCAGCTACCTAGCAGCGGATACGCAGTATTTT; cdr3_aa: CASSYLAADTQYF
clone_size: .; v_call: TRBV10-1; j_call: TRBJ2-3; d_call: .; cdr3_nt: TGCGCCAGCAGTGACCGCGCCCCCTCGCGGGGTTTCACAGATACGCAGTATTTT; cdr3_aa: CASSDRAPSRGFTDTQYF
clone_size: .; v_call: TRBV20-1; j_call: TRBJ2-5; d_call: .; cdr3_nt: TGCAGTGGCGGACAGCAAGAGACCCAGTACTTC; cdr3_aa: CSGGQQETQYF
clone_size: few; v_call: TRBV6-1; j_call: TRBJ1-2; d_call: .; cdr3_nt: TGTGCCAGCAGTGAAGCGCTTCGGGTCGATAACTATGGCTACACCTTC; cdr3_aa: CASSEALRVDNYGYTF
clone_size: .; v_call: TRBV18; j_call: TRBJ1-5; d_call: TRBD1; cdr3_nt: TGTGCCAGCTCCCCGGGACAGAGCAATCAGCCCCAGCATTTT; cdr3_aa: CASSPGQSNQPQHF
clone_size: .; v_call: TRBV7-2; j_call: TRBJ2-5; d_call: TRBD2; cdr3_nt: TGTGCCAGCAGCGCCATAGCGGGGGCCCAAGAGACCCAGTACTTC; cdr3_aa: CASSAIAGAQETQYF
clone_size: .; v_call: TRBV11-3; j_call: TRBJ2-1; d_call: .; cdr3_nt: TGTGCCAGCAGCCCTGACGGGAGCTCCTACAATGAGCAGTTCTTC; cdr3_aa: CASSPDGSSYNEQFF
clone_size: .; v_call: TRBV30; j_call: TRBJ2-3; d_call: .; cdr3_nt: TGTGCCTGGAGTGTAGGGGTTACGCAGTATTTT; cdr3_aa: CAWSVGVTQYF
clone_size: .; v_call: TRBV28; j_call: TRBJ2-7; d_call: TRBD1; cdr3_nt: TGTGCCAGCAGTTTCGGGACAGCTATCTACGAGCAGTACTTC; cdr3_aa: CASSFGTAIYEQYF
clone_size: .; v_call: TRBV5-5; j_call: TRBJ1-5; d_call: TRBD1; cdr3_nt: TGTGCCAGCAGCTTCACAGGGGATCAGCCCCAGCATTTT; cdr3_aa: CASSFTGDQPQHF
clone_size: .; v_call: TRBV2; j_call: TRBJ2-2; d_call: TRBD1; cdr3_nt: TGTGCCAGCAGCGGACAGGGGGTTAACACCGGGGAGCTGTTTTTT; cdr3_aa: CASSGQGVNTGELFF
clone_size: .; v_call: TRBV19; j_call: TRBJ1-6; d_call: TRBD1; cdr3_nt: TGTGCCAGTAGCCGGGACAGGCAACTTTATAATTCACCCCTCCACTTT; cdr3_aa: CASSRDRQLYNSPLHF